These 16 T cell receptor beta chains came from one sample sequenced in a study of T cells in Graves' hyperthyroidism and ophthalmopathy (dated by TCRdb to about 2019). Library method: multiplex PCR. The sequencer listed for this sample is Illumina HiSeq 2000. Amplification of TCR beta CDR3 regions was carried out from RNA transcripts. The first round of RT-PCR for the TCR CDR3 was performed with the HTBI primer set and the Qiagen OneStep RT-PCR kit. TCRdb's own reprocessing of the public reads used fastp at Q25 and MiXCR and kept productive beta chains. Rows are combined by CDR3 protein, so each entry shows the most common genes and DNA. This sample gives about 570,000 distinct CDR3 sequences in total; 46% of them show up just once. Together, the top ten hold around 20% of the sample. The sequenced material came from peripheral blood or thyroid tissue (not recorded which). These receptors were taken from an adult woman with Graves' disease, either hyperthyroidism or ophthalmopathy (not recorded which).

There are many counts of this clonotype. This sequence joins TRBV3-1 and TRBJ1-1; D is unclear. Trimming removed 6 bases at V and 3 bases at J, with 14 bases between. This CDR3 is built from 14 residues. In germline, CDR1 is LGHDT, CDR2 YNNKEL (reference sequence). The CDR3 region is CASRPGGLDTEAFF. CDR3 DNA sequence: TGTGCCAGCAGACCCGGCGGTCTGGACACTGAAGCTTTCTTT.

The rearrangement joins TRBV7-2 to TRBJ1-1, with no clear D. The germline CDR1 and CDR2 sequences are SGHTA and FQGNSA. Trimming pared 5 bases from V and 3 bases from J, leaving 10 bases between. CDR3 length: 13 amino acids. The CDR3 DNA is TGTGCCAGCAGCCGGCTAGCGGACACTGAAGCTTTCTTT. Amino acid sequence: CASSRLADTEAFF.

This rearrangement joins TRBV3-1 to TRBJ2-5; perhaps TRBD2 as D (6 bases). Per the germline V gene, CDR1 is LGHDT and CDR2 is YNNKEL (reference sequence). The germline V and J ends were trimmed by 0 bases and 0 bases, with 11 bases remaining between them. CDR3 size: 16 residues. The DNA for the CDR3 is TGTGCCAGCAGCCAAGAAGCGGGTGAGGACCAAGAGACCCAGTACTTC. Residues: CASSQEAGEDQETQYF.

CDR3 residues: CATSRRTANYGYTF. The CDR3 nucleotides are TGTGCCACCAGCCGGAGGACAGCCAACTATGGCTACACCTTC. The V gene is TRBV24-1, the J gene TRBJ1-2, with D possibly matching TRBD1 (6 bases). CDR1 and CDR2 from the germline V gene are KGHDR and SFDVKD. Trimming removed 7 bases from V and 2 bases from J, with 13 bases in between. This CDR3 spans 14 amino acids.

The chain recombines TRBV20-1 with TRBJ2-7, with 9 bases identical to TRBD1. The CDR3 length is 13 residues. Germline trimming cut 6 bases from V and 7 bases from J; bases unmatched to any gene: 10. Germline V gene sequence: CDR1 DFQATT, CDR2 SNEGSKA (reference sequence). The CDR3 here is CSALQGATGEQYF. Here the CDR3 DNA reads TGCAGTGCCCTACAGGGGGCAACGGGGGAGCAGTACTTC.

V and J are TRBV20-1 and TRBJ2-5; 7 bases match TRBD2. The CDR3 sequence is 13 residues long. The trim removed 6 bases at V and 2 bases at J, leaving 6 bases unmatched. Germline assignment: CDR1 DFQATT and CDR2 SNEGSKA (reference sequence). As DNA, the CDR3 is TGCAGTGCGGGGCTAGCGGAGCAAGAGACCCAGTACTTC. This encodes CSAGLAEQETQYF.

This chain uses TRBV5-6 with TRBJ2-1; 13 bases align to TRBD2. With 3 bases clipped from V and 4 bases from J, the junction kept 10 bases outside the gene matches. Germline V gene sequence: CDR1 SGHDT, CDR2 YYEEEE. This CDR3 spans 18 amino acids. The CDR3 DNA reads TGTGCCAGCAGCTGGACTAGCGGGAGTTATTTTAGTTACAATGAGCAGTTCTTC. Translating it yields CASSWTSGSYFSYNEQFF. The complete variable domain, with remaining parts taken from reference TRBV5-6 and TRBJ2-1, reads DAGVTQSPTHLIKTRGQQVTLRCSPKSGHDTVSWYQQALGQGPQFIFQYYEEEERQRGNFPDRFSGHQFPNYSSELNVNALLLGDSALYLCASSWTSGSYFSYNEQFFGPGTRLTVL.

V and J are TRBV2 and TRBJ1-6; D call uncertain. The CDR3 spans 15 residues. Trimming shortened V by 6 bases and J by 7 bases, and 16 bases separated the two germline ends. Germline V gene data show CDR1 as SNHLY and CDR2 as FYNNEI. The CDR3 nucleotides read TGTGCCAGCAGAGACGGGCCTGGGGTAAATTCACCCCTCCACTTT. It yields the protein CASRDGPGVNSPLHF. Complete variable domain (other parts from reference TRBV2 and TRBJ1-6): EPEVTQTPSHQVTQMGQEVILRCVPISNHLYFYWYRQILGQKVEFLVSFYNNEISEKSEIFDDQFSVERPDGSNFTLKIRSTKLEDSAMYFCASRDGPGVNSPLHFGNGTRLTVT.

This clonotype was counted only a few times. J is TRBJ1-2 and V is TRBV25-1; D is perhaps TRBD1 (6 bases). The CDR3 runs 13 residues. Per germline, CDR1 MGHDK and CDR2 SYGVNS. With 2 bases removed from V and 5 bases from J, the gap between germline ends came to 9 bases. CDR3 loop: CASSEIQGYGYTF. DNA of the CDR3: TGTGCCAGCAGTGAAATACAGGGTTATGGCTACACCTTC.

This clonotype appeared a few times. CDR3 in amino acids: CASSYSYKVFRYGYTF. DNA of the CDR3: TGTGCCAGCAGTTACTCGTATAAGGTTTTCCGCTATGGCTACACCTTC. The V call is TRBV6-6, the J call TRBJ1-2, with D unclear. The CDR3 is 16 residues long. V was clipped by 0 bases and J by 4 bases, with 15 bases between them. Germline CDR1 reads MNHNY; CDR2 reads SVGAGI (reference sequence).

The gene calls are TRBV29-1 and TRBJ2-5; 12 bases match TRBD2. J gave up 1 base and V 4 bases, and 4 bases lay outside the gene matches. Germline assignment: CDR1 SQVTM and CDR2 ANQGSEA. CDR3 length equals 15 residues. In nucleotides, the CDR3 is TGCAGCGTTGCCAAGACTAGCGGGAGCCAAGAGACCCAGTACTTC. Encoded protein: CSVAKTSGSQETQYF.

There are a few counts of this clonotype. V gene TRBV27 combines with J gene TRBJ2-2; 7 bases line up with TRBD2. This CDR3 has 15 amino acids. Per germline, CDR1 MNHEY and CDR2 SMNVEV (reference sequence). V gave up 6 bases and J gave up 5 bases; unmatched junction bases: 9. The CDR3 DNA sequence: TGTGCCAGCAGGGGAGGCGGGAGTGGTACCGGGGAGCTGTTTTTT. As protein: CASRGGGSGTGELFF.

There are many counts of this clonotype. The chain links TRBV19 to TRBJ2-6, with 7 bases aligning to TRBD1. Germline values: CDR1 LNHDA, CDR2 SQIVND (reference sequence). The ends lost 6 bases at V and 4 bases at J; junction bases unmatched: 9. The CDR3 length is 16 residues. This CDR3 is CASSRQGWSGANVLTF. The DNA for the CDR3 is TGTGCCAGTAGCCGACAGGGATGGTCAGGGGCCAACGTCCTGACTTTC.

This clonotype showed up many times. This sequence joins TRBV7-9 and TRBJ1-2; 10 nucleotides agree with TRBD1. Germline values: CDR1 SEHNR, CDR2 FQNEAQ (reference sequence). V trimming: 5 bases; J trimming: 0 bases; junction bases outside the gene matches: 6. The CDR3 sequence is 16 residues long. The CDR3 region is CASSLYGTGANYGYTF. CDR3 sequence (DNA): TGTGCCAGCAGCCTATACGGGACAGGGGCTAACTATGGCTACACCTTC.

The CDR3 DNA follows: TGTGCCAGCAGTCAGGGAAAAGAAGAGACCCAGCATTTT. Translating gives CASSQGKEETQHF. The genes are TRBV12-3 or TRBV12-4 and TRBJ1-5; D perhaps matches TRBD1 (5 bases). The CDR3 is 13 amino acids. V lost 5 bases and J 11 bases, leaving 16 bases between the germline ends.

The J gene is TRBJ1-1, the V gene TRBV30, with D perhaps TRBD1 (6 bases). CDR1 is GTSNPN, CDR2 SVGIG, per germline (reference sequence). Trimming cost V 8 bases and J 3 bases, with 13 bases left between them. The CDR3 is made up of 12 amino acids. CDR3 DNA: TGTGCCGTAAACAGGGCCCACACTGAAGCTTTCTTT. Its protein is CAVNRAHTEAFF.